These 32 T cell receptor beta chains were sequenced from one sample in a study of T cell repertoires in cytomegalovirus infection. Each CDR3 protein is one row after TCRdb ran MiXCR on the reads. This sample has around 450,000 distinct CDR3 sequences, with approximately 31% found just once. The sequenced sample was PBMCs. The receptors were gathered from a human donor in good health (CMV status not recorded). Some clones in this sample may be carry-over from other donors' samples.

This clonotype was seen a few times. V and J are TRBV7-9 and TRBJ2-7; tentative D call: TRBD2 (5 bases). The germline CDR1 and CDR2 sequences are SEHNR and FQNEAQ (reference sequence). The CDR3 is 13 residues long. Trimming cost V 6 bases and J 7 bases, with 16 bases left between them. CDR3 amino acids: CASREGDYGEQYF. DNA for the CDR3: TGTGCCAGCAGGGAAGGAGACTACGGGGAGCAGTACTTC.

This clonotype was seen repeatedly, ten times or more. The chain recombines TRBV7-8 with TRBJ1-1; maybe TRBD1 (6 bases). The germline gives CDR1 SGHVS, CDR2 FQNEAQ. The CDR3 has 13 residues. Between the trimmed V and J ends, which lost 5 bases and 2 bases, there was a span of 9 bases. The CDR3 protein is CASSVDRNTEAFF. CDR3 DNA: TGTGCCAGCAGCGTGGACAGAAACACTGAAGCTTTCTTT.

This clonotype was found many times. This sequence joins TRBV7-8 and TRBJ2-5; D not resolved. Trimming pared 1 base from V and 0 bases from J, leaving 6 bases between. CDR3 length: 14 amino acids. CDR1 and CDR2 from the germline V gene are SGHVS and FQNEAQ. CDR3 DNA sequence: TGTGCCAGCAGCTTAGATACTAACCAAGAGACCCAGTACTTC. It specifies CASSLDTNQETQYF.

This clonotype occurred many times. V is TRBV7-9 and J is TRBJ1-3, with 8 bases that match TRBD1. V lost 1 base, J lost 0 bases, and 2 bases stayed unmatched. CDR3 length equals 16 residues. Germline V gene sequence: CDR1 SEHNR, CDR2 FQNEAQ (reference sequence). The CDR3 spells CASSLGTGSSGNTIYF. The CDR3 DNA reads as TGTGCCAGCAGCTTAGGGACAGGGAGCTCTGGAAACACCATATATTTT.

The chain recombines TRBV2 with TRBJ2-1; 7 nucleotides align to TRBD1. J lost 2 bases, V lost 7 bases, and 5 bases had no gene match. The germline gives CDR1 SNHLY, CDR2 FYNNEI. This CDR3 spans 14 amino acids. The CDR3 coding sequence is TGTGCCAGCACTCCCAGGGGGACCTACAATGAGCAGTTCTTC. Protein product: CASTPRGTYNEQFF.

In its sample, this clonotype was seen a few times. This chain joins TRBV28 and TRBJ2-7; D not certain. Deletions cut 7 bases from V and 6 bases from J, with 19 bases between. Germline-derived CDR1 and CDR2 are MDHEN and SYDVKM. This CDR3 is 14 amino acids long. The CDR3 loop is CASTEAGVLAEQYF. In nucleotides, the CDR3 is TGTGCCAGCACCGAAGCAGGCGTCCTGGCCGAGCAGTACTTC.

This clonotype was detected ten times or more. The chain has TRBV7-2 and TRBJ2-3; no definite D call. CDR3 length: 15 amino acids. CDR1 and CDR2 from the germline V gene are SGHTA and FQGNSA. The germline V and J ends were trimmed by 1 base and 2 bases, with 10 bases remaining between them. CDR3 DNA: TGTGCCAGCAGCTTAGAGTTGATGACCACAGATACGCAGTATTTT. Translating gives CASSLELMTTDTQYF.

The V gene is TRBV5-1, the J gene TRBJ2-3; TRBD1 agrees at 9 bases. The CDR3 contains 16 residues. Germline V lookup: CDR1 SGHRS, CDR2 YFSETQ. Unmatched junction bases numbered 6, after V lost 2 bases and J lost 2 bases. CDR3 residues: CASSFPQGAPTDTQYF. CDR3 DNA sequence: TGCGCCAGCAGCTTTCCACAGGGGGCGCCCACAGATACGCAGTATTTT.

CDR3 sequence reads: CASNNPRWEEASILGTDTQYF. The CDR3 DNA is TGTGCCAGCAACAACCCCCGTTGGGAGGAAGCTAGCATTTTGGGCACAGATACGCAGTATTTT. The chain has TRBV7-4 and TRBJ2-3; D might be TRBD2 (6 bases). The CDR3 has 21 residues. Deletions cut 7 bases from V and 1 base from J, with 33 bases between. Germline values: CDR1 SGHVT, CDR2 SQSDAQ. Supplemented by reference TRBV7-4 and TRBJ2-3, the full variable domain reads GAGVSQSPRYKVAKRGRDVALRCDSISGHVTLYWYRQTLGQGSEVLTYSQSDAQRDKSGRPSGRFSAERPERSVSTLKIQRTEQGDSAVYLCASNNPRWEEASILGTDTQYFGPGTRLTVL.

This clonotype was observed a handful of times. V usage is TRBV7-6 and J usage is TRBJ2-2; 13 bases match TRBD2. Germline trimming cut 6 bases from V and 2 bases from J; bases unmatched to any gene: 6. The CDR3 length is 17 residues. Germline V CDR1 and CDR2: SGHVS, FNYEAQ. The CDR3: CASRTGTSGVNTGELFF. In DNA form, the CDR3 reads TGTGCCAGCAGAACCGGGACTAGCGGGGTTAACACCGGGGAGCTGTTTTTT.

This clonotype appeared many times. V and J are TRBV4-3 and TRBJ2-7, with 10 bases lining up with TRBD1. V lost 0 bases, J lost 4 bases, and 3 bases stayed unmatched. The CDR3 extends over 15 amino acids. From germline, CDR1 is LGHNA and CDR2 YSLEER. The CDR3 protein is CASSQETGGAYEQYF. CDR3 in DNA: TGCGCCAGCAGCCAAGAGACAGGGGGCGCGTACGAGCAGTACTTC.

J is TRBJ2-3 and V is TRBV2; D is possibly TRBD2 (6 bases). The V gene's germline CDR1 is SNHLY and CDR2 FYNNEI. The V and J ends lost 4 bases and 2 bases respectively, with 16 bases between them. The CDR3 is 16 amino acids. The CDR3 loop reads CASSGPGGASTDTQYF. The CDR3 DNA is TGTGCCAGCAGTGGTCCTGGCGGGGCATCCACAGATACGCAGTATTTT.

V is TRBV6-5 and J is TRBJ1-1, with D perhaps matching TRBD1 (5 bases). Germline V gene sequence: CDR1 MNHEY, CDR2 SVGAGI. The CDR3 is 14 residues long. V was shortened by 11 bases and J by 1 base, with 17 bases between the two germline ends. This chain's CDR3 is CARGRDSRNTEAFF. The CDR3 nucleotides are TGTGCCCGCGGCCGGGACTCCAGGAACACTGAAGCTTTCTTT.

This chain connects TRBV6-1 to TRBJ2-2, with a weak D call TRBD1 (5 bases). The V end lost 6 bases, the J end lost 4 bases, and 12 bases lay between the germline ends. CDR3 size: 14 residues. The germline CDR1 and CDR2 sequences are MNHNS and SASEGT. The CDR3 spells CASRRAGSTGELFF. Written as DNA, the CDR3 is TGTGCCAGCAGAAGGGCAGGGTCCACCGGGGAGCTGTTTTTT.

This chain links TRBV7-9 with TRBJ2-3; 15 positions match TRBD2. The germline CDR1 and CDR2 sequences are SEHNR and FQNEAQ (reference sequence). This CDR3 contains 20 residues. The trim removed 1 base at V and 2 bases at J, leaving 10 bases unmatched. CDR3: CASSLGHGLAGGQHTDTQYF. DNA of the CDR3: TGTGCCAGCAGCTTAGGCCACGGACTAGCGGGGGGGCAGCACACAGATACGCAGTATTTT.

The chain carries TRBV20-1 and TRBJ2-1, with TRBD2 identical over 7 bases. Losses at the gene ends were 0 bases for V and 7 bases for J; bases not matched to a gene: 6. This CDR3 is built from 14 residues. Germline V gives CDR1 DFQATT, CDR2 SNEGSKA (reference sequence). The CDR3 spells CSARDPVRGNEQFF. CDR3 coding DNA: TGCAGTGCTAGAGATCCGGTGCGGGGGAATGAGCAGTTCTTC.

This clonotype showed up just a few times. The rearrangement joins TRBV5-6 to TRBJ1-1; D possibly corresponds to TRBD1 (6 bases). V lost 4 bases to trimming and J lost 1 base, with 17 bases between them. This CDR3 spans 16 amino acids. The germline gives CDR1 SGHDT, CDR2 YYEEEE. This CDR3 reads CASSRQGRGTNTEAFF. CDR3 nucleotide sequence: TGTGCCAGCAGCCGCCAGGGGAGAGGAACGAACACTGAAGCTTTCTTT. The variable domain in full, completed from reference TRBV5-6 and TRBJ1-1, reads DAGVTQSPTHLIKTRGQQVTLRCSPKSGHDTVSWYQQALGQGPQFIFQYYEEEERQRGNFPDRFSGHQFPNYSSELNVNALLLGDSALYLCASSRQGRGTNTEAFFGQGTRLTVV.

The J gene is TRBJ2-1, the V gene TRBV24-1; the match to TRBD1 covers 8 bases. The CDR3 extends over 13 amino acids. The J segment lost 12 bases and the V segment lost 12 bases, leaving 15 bases of the junction unmatched. CDR1 is KGHDR and CDR2 is SFDVKD in the germline V gene. The CDR3 sequence is CASSGTGNHAQFF. The CDR3 bases are TGTGCCTCGTCGGGGACAGGTAACCATGCGCAGTTCTTC.

This clonotype showed up many times. This chain links TRBV6-5 with TRBJ2-7; 7 bases are shared with TRBD1. Per the germline V gene, CDR1 is MNHEY and CDR2 is SVGAGI. Unmatched junction bases numbered 4, after V lost 2 bases and J lost 3 bases. This CDR3 has 14 amino acids. The DNA for the CDR3 is TGTGCCAGCAGTTACGCCGGACAGGACTACGAGCAGTACTTC. Its translation: CASSYAGQDYEQYF.

This CDR3 is CASSITGRANYGYTF. For the CDR3, the DNA is TGTGCCAGTAGTATTACAGGACGAGCTAACTATGGCTACACCTTC. The chain has TRBV19 and TRBJ1-2; perhaps TRBD1 as D (5 bases). Germline CDR1 reads LNHDA; CDR2 reads SQIVND (reference sequence). V lost 3 bases and J lost 0, with 11 bases in between. The CDR3 is made up of 15 amino acids.

This rearrangement joins TRBV5-5 to TRBJ2-3, with 10 positions matching TRBD2. V gave up 2 bases and J gave up 2 bases; unmatched junction bases: 5. Germline-derived CDR1 and CDR2 are SGHKS and YYEKEE (reference sequence). CDR3 length: 16 amino acids. For the CDR3, the DNA is TGTGCCAGCAGCTTATCGACTAGCGGGTACACAGATACGCAGTATTTT. Its translation is CASSLSTSGYTDTQYF.

The chain has TRBV14 and TRBJ2-7; 11 bases match TRBD1. Unmatched junction bases numbered 8, after V lost 1 base and J lost 0 bases. The CDR3 length is 18 residues. Germline V gives CDR1 SGHDN, CDR2 FVKESK. The CDR3 bases are TGTGCCAGCAGCCAAGGACACGGACAGGGGGCGAGCTCCTACGAGCAGTACTTC. As protein: CASSQGHGQGASSYEQYF.

The genes are TRBV6-6 and TRBJ2-7; 7 nucleotides align to TRBD1. The CDR3 totals 16 residues. The junction had 12 bases not matched to a gene; V was cut back by 5 bases and J by 2 bases. Per the germline V gene, CDR1 is MNHNY and CDR2 is SVGAGI (reference sequence). The CDR3 region is CASSEWAQTGTYEQYF. The CDR3 bases are TGTGCCAGCAGTGAGTGGGCACAGACAGGGACCTACGAGCAGTACTTC.

The V and J genes are TRBV5-1 and TRBJ1-2; no reliable D call. Per germline, CDR1 SGHRS and CDR2 YFSETQ. V was trimmed by 3 bases and J by 4 bases, leaving 16 bases between them. The CDR3 covers 15 residues. Written as DNA, the CDR3 is TGCGCCAGCAGCTCGGCCGGGCGGACGTCCTATGGCTACACCTTC. Its protein product is CASSSAGRTSYGYTF.

The rearrangement links TRBV12-5 to TRBJ2-1; D is perhaps TRBD1 (6 bases). V was cut by 3 bases and J by 7 bases, with 16 bases left in between. Germline loops: CDR1 LGHNT, CDR2 FRNRAP. The CDR3 is 15 amino acids. CDR3 sequence reads: CASGFGQGSGNEQFF. The CDR3 nucleotides read TGTGCTAGTGGTTTTGGGCAGGGGAGCGGTAATGAGCAGTTCTTC.

This clonotype was picked up one time. The chain uses TRBV12-3 or TRBV12-4 and TRBJ2-5; a weak D match, TRBD1 (6 bases). The CDR3 has 14 residues. V was trimmed by 5 bases and J by 3 bases, leaving 13 bases between them. The CDR3 region is CASSPGTFEETQYF. Written as DNA, the CDR3 is TGTGCCAGCAGTCCCGGGACATTCGAAGAGACCCAGTACTTC.

This clonotype was seen just once. The chain employs TRBV11-2 and TRBJ2-7; TRBD2 might be the D (6 bases). Looked up from germline, CDR1 is SGHAT and CDR2 is FQNNGV. The CDR3 loop spans 15 amino acids. V was clipped by 5 bases and J by 0 bases, with 14 bases between them. The CDR3: CASSPQAGTSYEQYF. The CDR3 coding sequence is TGTGCCAGCAGCCCACAGGCGGGGACCTCCTACGAGCAGTACTTC.

This clonotype was counted only a few times. V and J are TRBV12-3 or TRBV12-4 and TRBJ1-2; 7 bases align to TRBD1. V lost 3 bases, J lost 2 bases, and 9 bases stayed unmatched. The CDR3 has 16 residues. This CDR3 is CASSLMGEQGNYGYTF. The CDR3 coding sequence is TGTGCCAGCAGTTTGATGGGGGAACAGGGGAACTATGGCTACACCTTC.

The chain carries TRBV12-3 or TRBV12-4 and TRBJ2-3; D might be TRBD2 (5 bases). The CDR3 consists of 19 residues. V was trimmed by 7 bases and J by 3 bases, leaving 29 bases between them. The CDR3 sequence: CASNPQSTTPFRTTDTQYF. In DNA form, the CDR3 reads TGTGCCAGCAACCCTCAATCAACTACCCCCTTCCGGACTACAGATACGCAGTATTTT.

This clonotype was observed a handful of times. The chain combines TRBV20-1 with TRBJ2-2; D could derive from TRBD1 or TRBD2 (6 bases each). Germline assignment: CDR1 DFQATT and CDR2 SNEGSKA (reference sequence). The CDR3 is 15 residues long. The V end lost 3 bases, the J end lost 1 base, and 12 bases lay between the germline ends. CDR3 bases: TGCAGTGCTAGTGGAGGGGGAAAGAACACCGGGGAGCTGTTTTTT. This translates into CSASGGGKNTGELFF.

The gene calls are TRBV4-3 and TRBJ2-3; perhaps D is TRBD1 or TRBD2 (6 bases each). V was shortened by 0 bases and J by 9 bases, with 13 bases between the two germline ends. The CDR3 extends over 14 amino acids. Germline loops: CDR1 LGHNA, CDR2 YSLEER. CDR3 in DNA: TGCGCCAGCAGCCAAGAGTCGGCGGGACACACGCAGTATTTT. It codes for CASSQESAGHTQYF.

Worth noting for this clonotype: A single base separates this from a much larger clone, so it may be a read error. Since no conserved phenylalanine or tryptophan closes the CDR3, a read error is the likely cause. The chain is built from TRBV5-4 and TRBJ2-3; 11 bases line up with TRBD1. Per germline, CDR1 SGHNT and CDR2 YYREEE (reference sequence). The CDR3 contains 15 residues. Trimming removed 4 bases from V and 5 bases from J; junction bases left unmatched: 6. CDR3 nucleotides: TGTGCCAGCAGCCCCTGGGGACAGGGGGAAGATACGCAGTATTTG. Translation gives CASSPWGQGEDTQYL.